This T cell receptor beta chain was captured by sequencing in a study of monozygotic twins with inflammatory bowel disease. The study's findings and limits: Individual T cell subtypes were not distinguishable.

It was 3,500 to 4,000 ng of total RNA that each TCR library used. The unique tags termed UMIs, each holding a 6-nucleotide sample barcode, were added by means of template switching. TCRdb derives one entry per CDR3 protein from the 5' RACE reads, leaving out DNA. The sample spans more than 300,000 distinct CDR3 sequences; the ten largest clones claim just over 2.5%. Worth noting for this clonotype: Its cognate antigen is unknown.

The CDR3 has 15 residues. CDR1 is SGHNT and CDR2 is YYREEE in the germline V gene (reference sequence). The specimen was blood. This receptor was taken from a human donor with ulcerative colitis or Crohn's disease, or a healthy co-twin of an affected twin (not recorded which). V usage is TRBV5-4 and J usage is TRBJ2-2. The CDR3 region is CASSANGHRTGELFF. Complete variable domain (other parts from reference TRBV5-4 and TRBJ2-2): ETGVTQSPTHLIKTRGQQVTLRCSSQSGHNTVSWYQQALGQGPQFIFQYYREEENGRGNFPPRFSGLQFPNYSSELNVNALELDDSALYLCASSANGHRTGELFFGEGSRLTVL.